This paragraph covers one T cell receptor beta chain sequence. The ends were cut back, 4 bases at V and 6 bases at J, with 19 bases in the middle. The CDR3 runs to 15 residues. Germline CDR1 and CDR2: SGHNT and YYREEE (reference sequence). The sample belongs to a study of blood T cell repertoires in COVID-19. Background on the study: Donors in the United States, Italy and Spain gave samples during acute or convalescent COVID-19. From T cells, B-cell-depleted T cells, or PBMCs came the material, which was cDNA or gDNA.

Original data processing: Estimation of nucleated cell counts relied on the amplification of reference gene primers. Repertoires were generated with immunoSEQ multiplex PCR, while TCRdb's copy carries only in-frame clones and drops some. V and J calls and clone size come straight from that table; D and trimming were deduced from the DNA. Of 28,000 or so clones listed, 88% are singletons. Sequencing was done on a sample of peripheral blood. The TCR originated in a woman aged 45-65 years with active COVID-19. This sequence joins TRBV5-4 and TRBJ1-1; D gene uncertain. CDR3 nucleotide sequence: TGTGCCAGCAGCCTCCCCGGGAGGAGTATCGCTGAAGCTTTCTTT. Encoded protein: CASSLPGRSIAEAFF.